This TCR beta chain derives from a study of glioma-infiltrating T cells after dendritic cell vaccination. About the research overall: At biweekly intervals, patients got three intradermal dendritic cell vaccine injections. Whole-study findings and limits: The cohort had few patients with full blood and tumor sets.

Time point indicated: after dendritic cell vaccination, including at tumor progression/relapse. Before vaccination, two weeks after the third vaccination, and at progression, PBMC were collected. This clone was observed a single time. No antigen is known for it. The PCR used 60 V beta and 13 J beta primers. The protocol was immunoSEQ multiplex PCR, while the TCRdb copy is restricted to in-frame clones and leaves out a portion. Of over 55,000 clones in the sample, about 80% were seen once. CDR3 size: 12 residues. Per the germline V gene, CDR1 is SGDLS and CDR2 is YYNGEE. Trimming cost V 4 bases and J 7 bases, with 11 bases left between them.

The sample was blood, taken after dendritic cell vaccination. The sequence was obtained from a human donor with glioblastoma. This chain uses TRBV9 with TRBJ1-2; no clear D. Here the CDR3 reads CASSSRVFGYTF. In nucleotides, the CDR3 is TGTGCCAGCAGCTCGAGGGTATTTGGCTACACCTTC.